One sample yielded the 20 T cell receptor beta chains listed below, sequenced in a study of cytomegalovirus exposure and HLA in healthy donors. The PCR was carried out with 60 Vbeta primers and 13 Jbeta primers. The data were produced by immunoSEQ multiplex PCR, yet TCRdb's version contains in-frame clones alone and is incomplete. In the table there are 130,000 or so clones, approximately 84% of which are singletons. The specimen sequenced was PBMCs. The origin of the receptors is a woman aged 40 to 50 in good health and CMV-seronegative.

This clone was seen more than once but under ten times. The V and J genes are TRBV6-6 and TRBJ1-1; tentatively, D is TRBD1 (5 bases). Germline assignment: CDR1 MNHNY and CDR2 SVGAGI (reference sequence). The CDR3 consists of 15 residues. V lost 4 bases, J lost 5 bases, and 17 bases lay in between. CDR3 coding DNA: TGTGCCAGCAGTTTAGGTTCGGGGGTTCAAACTGAAGCTTTCTTT. As protein: CASSLGSGVQTEAFF.

This clone was seen a handful of times. The V call is TRBV28, the J call TRBJ2-7; D remains unclear. Germline-derived CDR1 and CDR2 are MDHEN and SYDVKM. The length of the CDR3 is 14 residues. Trimming removed 4 bases at V and 3 bases at J, with 13 bases between. The CDR3, as DNA: TGTGCCAGCAGTTGGGCTGGCAGGTTCTACGAGCAGTACTTC. This sequence encodes CASSWAGRFYEQYF. Variable domain in full (rest from reference TRBV28 and TRBJ2-7): DVKVTQSSRYLVKRTGEKVFLECVQDMDHENMFWYRQDPGLGLRLIYFSYDVKMKEKGDIPEGYSVSREKKERFSLILESASTNQTSMYLCASSWAGRFYEQYFGPGTRLTVT.

The chain carries TRBV28 and TRBJ2-3; tentative D call: TRBD2 (5 bases). Germline V gene data show CDR1 as MDHEN and CDR2 as SYDVKM. This CDR3 region has 15 residues. Deletions cut 10 bases from V and 3 bases from J, with 20 bases between. In nucleotides, the CDR3 is TGTGCCACCTCATTATGGGCGGGCGAGACAGATACGCAGTATTTT. This sequence encodes CATSLWAGETDTQYF. The whole variable domain, remainder taken from reference TRBV28 and TRBJ2-3, is DVKVTQSSRYLVKRTGEKVFLECVQDMDHENMFWYRQDPGLGLRLIYFSYDVKMKEKGDIPEGYSVSREKKERFSLILESASTNQTSMYLCATSLWAGETDTQYFGPGTRLTVL.

The V and J genes are TRBV10-3 and TRBJ1-1; D gene uncertain. Germline CDR1 and CDR2: ENHRY and SYGVKD. Trimming removed 2 bases at V and 1 base at J, with 14 bases between. The CDR3 has 16 residues. CDR3 region: CAISERQTTSNTEAFF. The CDR3 DNA reads TGTGCCATCAGTGAGAGGCAGACAACATCGAACACTGAAGCTTTCTTT.

Here the CDR3 DNA reads TGTGCCAGCAGCGTAGAAAGCGGGAGCTGGGGGATCAATGAGCAGTTCTTC. This translates into CASSVESGSWGINEQFF. The chain is built from TRBV9 and TRBJ2-1; 8 positions match TRBD2. With 0 bases clipped from V and 6 bases from J, the junction kept 11 bases outside the gene matches. This CDR3 has 17 amino acids. Germline V CDR1 and CDR2: SGDLS, YYNGEE.

This sequence joins TRBV10-3 and TRBJ1-1; D may be TRBD1 (6 bases). CDR1 and CDR2 from the germline V gene are ENHRY and SYGVKD. The CDR3 runs 15 residues. Trimming pared 3 bases from V and 3 bases from J, leaving 14 bases between. The CDR3 region is CAISETGRWDTEAFF. The DNA for the CDR3 is TGTGCCATCAGTGAAACAGGGCGGTGGGACACTGAAGCTTTCTTT.

The chain is built from TRBV27 and TRBJ2-5; 7 nucleotides match TRBD1. CDR3 length: 14 residues. The J segment lost 4 bases and the V segment lost 5 bases, leaving 7 bases of the junction unmatched. The germline V gene has CDR1 MNHEY and CDR2 SMNVEV (reference sequence). Here the CDR3 DNA reads TGTGCCAGCAGTGAGACAGGGTGGGGAGAGACCCAGTACTTC. Its translation is CASSETGWGETQYF.

This clone was observed a handful of times. The V and J genes are TRBV29-1 and TRBJ1-1; tentative D call: TRBD1 (5 bases). The V gene's germline CDR1 is SQVTM and CDR2 ANQGSEA. V lost 2 bases to trimming and J lost 1 base, with 17 bases between them. The CDR3 is 16 residues long. CDR3 amino acids: CSVERAPGGENTEAFF. The CDR3 DNA follows: TGCAGCGTTGAAAGGGCCCCGGGGGGGGAGAACACTGAAGCTTTCTTT. Full variable domain (rest looked up from reference TRBV29-1 and TRBJ1-1): SAVISQKPSRDICQRGTSLTIQCQVDSQVTMMFWYRQQPGQSLTLIATANQGSEATYESGFVIDKFPISRPNLTFSTLTVSNMSPEDSSIYLCSVERAPGGENTEAFFGQGTRLTVV.

This chain uses TRBV7-8 with TRBJ2-7; 13 bases fit TRBD2. V trimming: 5 bases; J trimming: 1 base; junction bases outside the gene matches: 8. Germline assignment: CDR1 SGHVS and CDR2 FQNEAQ. The CDR3 length is 17 residues. The DNA of the CDR3 is TGTGCCAGCAGCCGTGGACTAGCGGGAGCTAGGTCCTACGAGCAGTACTTC. This encodes CASSRGLAGARSYEQYF.

The table lists this clone with a few counts. V is TRBV7-9 and J is TRBJ2-4; TRBD2 matches at 7 bases. Germline V gene sequence: CDR1 SEHNR, CDR2 FQNEAQ (reference sequence). V shed 5 bases and J 0 bases; nucleotides not matched to a gene: 13. The CDR3 contains 18 residues. The CDR3 spells CASSPRSAGSIAKNIQYF. The CDR3 coding sequence is TGTGCCAGCAGCCCCCGATCAGCGGGATCCATAGCCAAAAACATTCAGTACTTC.

This chain connects TRBV7-6 to TRBJ2-7; D is uncertain. V was clipped by 1 base and J by 6 bases, with 13 bases between them. From germline, CDR1 is SGHVS and CDR2 FNYEAQ. CDR3 size: 14 residues. CDR3 region: CASSLDRFRTEQYF. The CDR3 DNA sequence: TGTGCCAGCAGCTTAGACAGATTTCGAACCGAGCAGTACTTC.

This clone was observed a few times. The genes are TRBV4-3 and TRBJ1-6, with 11 bases lining up with TRBD1. The CDR3 length is 17 residues. CDR1 is LGHNA and CDR2 is YSLEER in the germline V gene. J was trimmed by 11 bases and V by 0 bases; bases with no gene match: 9. The CDR3 region is CASSQEDPGTGGTPLHF. The CDR3 DNA reads as TGCGCCAGCAGCCAAGAAGACCCCGGGACAGGGGGTACACCCCTCCACTTT.

The V and J genes are TRBV7-8 and TRBJ1-6, with 8 bases aligning to TRBD1. V gave up 5 bases and J gave up 6 bases; unmatched junction bases: 6. The CDR3 runs 15 residues. Germline V gene data show CDR1 as SGHVS and CDR2 as FQNEAQ. CDR3 sequence (DNA): TGTGCCAGCAGCCGCCCGGGACAGGCTAATTCACCCCTCCACTTT. Protein product: CASSRPGQANSPLHF.

The rearrangement links TRBV5-1 to TRBJ2-7, with 10 bases lining up with TRBD1. Germline values: CDR1 SGHRS, CDR2 YFSETQ. This CDR3 spans 14 amino acids. With V trimmed by 5 bases and J by 1 base, 3 bases remained unmatched. The CDR3 sequence: CASRRGQGSYEQYF. The CDR3 DNA reads TGCGCCAGCAGAAGGGGACAGGGGTCCTACGAGCAGTACTTC.

This clone was seen a handful of times. The rearrangement links TRBV2 to TRBJ2-7, with 8 bases matching TRBD1. Germline CDR1 reads SNHLY; CDR2 reads FYNNEI. The CDR3 has 15 residues. V lost 7 bases and J lost 4; bases outside the gene matches: 12. For the CDR3, the DNA is TGTGCCAGCAATTCCCGGGACAGGAAAATATACGAGCAGTACTTC. It encodes CASNSRDRKIYEQYF.

The gene calls are TRBV7-9 and TRBJ2-1, with D perhaps TRBD2 (6 bases). The V and J ends lost 4 bases and 4 bases respectively, with 14 bases between them. This CDR3 has 15 residues. Germline V gives CDR1 SEHNR, CDR2 FQNEAQ (reference sequence). The CDR3 sequence is CASSSGWGGYNEQFF. CDR3 DNA: TGTGCCAGCAGCTCCGGATGGGGAGGATACAATGAGCAGTTCTTC.

With regard to this clone: The sample has other DNA sequences that encode this CDR3 too. This rearrangement joins TRBV18 to TRBJ2-1, with 8 bases fitting TRBD1. The trim removed 2 bases at V and 2 bases at J, leaving 2 bases unmatched. The CDR3 length is 15 residues. Germline CDR1 KGHSH, CDR2 LQKENI. Here the CDR3 reads CASSPGQGPYNEQFF. The CDR3 DNA is TGTGCCAGCTCACCAGGACAGGGCCCCTACAATGAGCAGTTCTTC. Using reference TRBV18 and TRBJ2-1 for the parts outside the CDR3, the full variable domain is NAGVMQNPRHLVRRRGQEARLRCSPMKGHSHVYWYRQLPEEGLKFMVYLQKENIIDESGMPKERFSAEFPKEGPSILRIQQVVRGDSAAYFCASSPGQGPYNEQFFGPGTRLTVL.

This clone is a singleton in its sample. The V gene is TRBV5-1, the J gene TRBJ1-1; 8 bases line up with TRBD1. V lost 4 bases, J lost 1 base, and 3 bases stayed unmatched. Per the germline V gene, CDR1 is SGHRS and CDR2 is YFSETQ. The CDR3 has 14 residues. CDR3 sequence (DNA): TGCGCCAGCAGCATGACAGGGGAGAACACTGAAGCTTTCTTT. Translating gives CASSMTGENTEAFF.

The genes are TRBV19 and TRBJ2-1; the match to TRBD2 covers 11 bases. Germline CDR1 and CDR2: LNHDA and SQIVND (reference sequence). Trimming took 4 bases from V and 8 from J; bases not matched to a gene: 7. This CDR3 region has 15 residues. CDR3 in DNA: TGTGCCAGTAGTAAACTAGCGGGAGCCATCTATGAGCAGTTCTTC. Translation: CASSKLAGAIYEQFF.

The rearrangement uses TRBV4-2 and TRBJ1-1; unclear D gene. This CDR3 has 13 residues. Trimming cost V 0 bases and J 4 bases, with 6 bases left between them. Germline values: CDR1 LGHNA, CDR2 YNFKEQ. CDR3 loop: CASSQDQFTEAFF. CDR3 DNA: TGTGCCAGCAGCCAAGATCAATTCACTGAAGCTTTCTTT.